This T cell receptor (beta chain) was documented in a study of T cell responses to AZD1222 COVID-19 vaccine (dated by TCRdb to 2020 to 2022). At the level of the whole study: TCR sequencing covered more than 230 trial participants: 207 given two doses of AZD1222 and around 25 given two doses of MenACWY control vaccine. Trial participants were enrolled by age into subgroups of 18-55, 56-69 and 70-plus years, and around 140, 26 and 57 TCR-sequenced participants, respectively, were included in these subgroups.

Results the study describes overall, beyond this receptor: No day 14 peak-response samples were available, so repertoires were characterized only after the peak T cell response. Participants were mostly white British, with more females than males. The authors suggested clonal diversity may have been underestimated. The 56-69-year group was small, and its depth increase did not reach significance, likely because of low power. The vaccine-associated CD4 TCRs covered the entire spike protein, and the dominant responses fell in regions 160-218 and 743-854. Conclusions about previously exposed vaccinees are limited because only a handful of AZD1222 recipients were SARS-CoV-2 seropositive at baseline. After two AZD1222 doses, both the breadth and the depth of spike-specific TCRs were significantly higher than at day 0 and than in MenACWY recipients. Reportedly, almost half of the unique spike-specific TCRs recognized epitopes lying outside the regions that are mutated in the B.1.351 and B.1.1.7 variants.

The CDR3 regions of human TCRbeta chains were analyzed by immunosequencing. On the study's bioinformatics: TCRs in the repertoires were compared against a reference library of SARS-CoV-2-specific TCRs that had been generated with the MIRA antigen-specificity platform. Breadth meant the fraction of unique TCRs that were SARS-CoV-2-associated, whereas depth meant the fraction of total T cells that were SARS-CoV-2-associated. Using the MIRA data, each spike-specific TCR was mapped to the spike region that the TCR reacts to and placed in a CD4 or CD8 class. Log10-transformed breadth and depth values were compared by one-way ANOVA with Sidak's multiple comparisons tests. TCRdb took this table from immuneACCESS and kept in-frame rearrangements with V and J called. Such tables lack part of the clones; where checked against another copy, unresolved V genes explain under half of the gap, and the rest is unexplained. The V and J calls and clone size come from that table; D and trimming were worked out from the DNA. Here the sample has around 78,000 clones; less than 95% occur a single time. The ten largest clones represent around 3.4% of the sample.

The junction carries 12 bases between V and J, which are trimmed by 10 bases and 3 bases respectively. CDR1 and CDR2 are drawn from the germline V gene (reference sequence): MNHEY, SMNVEV. The cysteine opens and the phenylalanine closes a CDR3 of 13 amino acids. Only the CDR3 DNA is retained, 39 bases long and in frame from the first base. Of note for this clone: Its antigen specificity is not known. No much larger clonotype is one base removed from it; base qualities were not supplied.

What this sample's time point label stands for: about 28 days (+/-7) after the second vaccine dose. AZD1222 recipients with second doses at about 4 weeks or about 12 weeks were pooled, because spike-specific TCR depth and breadth did not differ between schedules. Samples from vaccinated people were obtained from the UK trials COV001 and COV002, which included a single-blind randomized controlled phase 2/3 trial of AZD1222 (ChAdOx1 nCoV-19) in healthy adults. For TCRbeta chain sequencing, PBMC samples were collected from trial participants at day 0 and at day 28 after the second dose. This receptor was identified in an adult who received the AZD1222 COVID-19 vaccine. Sequencing was performed on peripheral blood, taken 28 days after the second AZD1222 dose. The chain is made from TRBV27 and TRBJ2-2; D gene: possibly TRBD1, on 6 matching bases. The DNA sequence is TGTGCCACAGGGGAGAGTCACACCGGGGAGCTGTTTTTT. Translated, this gives CATGESHTGELFF.